These 4 T cell receptor beta chains came from one sample sequenced in a study of T cells in Graves' hyperthyroidism and ophthalmopathy. There were TCR beta CDR3 regions amplified from RNA transcripts. TCR CDR3 regions were first amplified by RT-PCR with HTBI primers. TCRdb analysed the multiplex PCR reads with MiXCR anew, one entry per CDR3 protein. The sample yields approximately 400,000 distinct CDR3 sequences, 15% seen once. Sample: blood. These receptors were taken from a woman aged 30 to 39 with Graves' hyperthyroidism.

This chain uses TRBV20-1 with TRBJ1-5, with a possible D match to TRBD1 (5 bases). The V gene lost 2 bases and the J gene lost 6 bases, with 8 bases spanning the gap. Germline CDR1 and CDR2: DFQATT and SNEGSKA (reference sequence). This CDR3 has 12 amino acids. This chain's CDR3 is CSARRGSQPQHF. As DNA, the CDR3 is TGCAGTGCTAGACGGGGGTCTCAGCCCCAGCATTTT.

Of note for this clonotype: A read error may be the cause here, since a much bigger clone is one base away. The chain is built from TRBV7-9 and TRBJ2-1, with D unclear. Germline CDR1 SEHNR, CDR2 FQNEAQ (reference sequence). The CDR3 is 14 residues long. Trimming took 5 bases from V and 8 from J, leaving 16 bases between them. The CDR3 bases are TGTGCCAGCAGCCCAGTGTCCAGGTTCGATGAGCAGTTCTTC. It codes for CASSPVSRFDEQFF.

This clonotype came up many times. The chain carries TRBV28 and TRBJ1-1; unclear D gene. The CDR3 consists of 15 residues. V gave up 3 bases and J gave up 1 base, with 12 bases separating them. From germline, CDR1 is MDHEN and CDR2 SYDVKM. For the CDR3, the DNA is TGTGCCAGCAGTTTCCCCGGGATGGGGAACACTGAAGCTTTCTTT. This encodes CASSFPGMGNTEAFF.

This clonotype occurred many times. The chain has TRBV10-3 and TRBJ2-3, with 9 bases that match TRBD1. The CDR3 has 15 amino acids. In germline, CDR1 is ENHRY, CDR2 SYGVKD. The V and J ends lost 4 bases and 2 bases, in that order; junction bases with no gene match: 4. The CDR3 protein is CAISVGTGTTDTQYF. CDR3 bases: TGTGCCATCAGTGTTGGGACAGGGACCACAGATACGCAGTATTTT.